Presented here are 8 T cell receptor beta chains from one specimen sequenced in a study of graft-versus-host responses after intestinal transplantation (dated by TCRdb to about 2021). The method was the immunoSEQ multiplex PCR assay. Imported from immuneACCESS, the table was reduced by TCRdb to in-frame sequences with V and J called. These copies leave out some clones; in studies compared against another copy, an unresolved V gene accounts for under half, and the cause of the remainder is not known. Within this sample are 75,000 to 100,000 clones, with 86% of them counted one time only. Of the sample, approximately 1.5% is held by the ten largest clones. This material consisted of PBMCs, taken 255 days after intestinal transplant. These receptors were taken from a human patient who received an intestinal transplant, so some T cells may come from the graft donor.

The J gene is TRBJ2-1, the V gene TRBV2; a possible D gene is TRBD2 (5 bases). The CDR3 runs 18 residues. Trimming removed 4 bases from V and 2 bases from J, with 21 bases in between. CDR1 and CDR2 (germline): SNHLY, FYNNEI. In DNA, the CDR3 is TGTGCCAGCAGTGGATCCCCGAAGGAGGATAGGGCCTACAATGAGCAGTTCTTC. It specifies CASSGSPKEDRAYNEQFF.

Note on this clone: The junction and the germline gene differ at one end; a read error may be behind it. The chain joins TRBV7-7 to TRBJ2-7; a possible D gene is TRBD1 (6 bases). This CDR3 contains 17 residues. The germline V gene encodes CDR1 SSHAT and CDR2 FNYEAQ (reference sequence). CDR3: CASSPSPPGQSSGEQYF. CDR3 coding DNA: TGTGCTAGCAGCCCGAGCCCACCGGGACAATCCTCGGGCGAGCAGTACTTC.

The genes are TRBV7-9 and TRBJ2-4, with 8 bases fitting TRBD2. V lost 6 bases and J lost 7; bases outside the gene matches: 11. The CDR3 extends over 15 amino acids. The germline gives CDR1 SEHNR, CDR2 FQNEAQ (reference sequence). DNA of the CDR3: TGTGCCAGCAGTCCCCCCGGGACTAGGGGTAACATTCAGTACTTC. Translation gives CASSPPGTRGNIQYF. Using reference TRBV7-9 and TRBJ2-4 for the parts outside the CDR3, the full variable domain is DTGVSQNPRHKITKRGQNVTFRCDPISEHNRLYWYRQTLGQGPEFLTYFQNEAQLEKSRLLSDRFSAERPKGSFSTLEIQRTEQGDSAMYLCASSPPGTRGNIQYFGAGTRLSVL.

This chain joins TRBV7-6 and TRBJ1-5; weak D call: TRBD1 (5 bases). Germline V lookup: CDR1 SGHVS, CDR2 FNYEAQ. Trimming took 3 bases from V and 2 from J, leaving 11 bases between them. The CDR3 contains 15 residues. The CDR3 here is CASSLAGLGNQPQHF. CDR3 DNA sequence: TGTGCCAGCAGCTTGGCAGGGTTGGGCAATCAGCCCCAGCATTTT.

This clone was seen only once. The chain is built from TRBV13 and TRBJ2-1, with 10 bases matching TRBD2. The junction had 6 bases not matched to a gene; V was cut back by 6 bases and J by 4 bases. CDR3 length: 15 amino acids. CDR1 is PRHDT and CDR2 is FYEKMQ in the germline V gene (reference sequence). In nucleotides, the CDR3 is TGTGCCAGCAGTCGTCTAGCGGGAGATTACAATGAGCAGTTCTTC. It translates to CASSRLAGDYNEQFF. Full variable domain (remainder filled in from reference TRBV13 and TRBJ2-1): AAGVIQSPRHLIKEKRETATLKCYPIPRHDTVYWYQQGPGQDPQFLISFYEKMQSDKGSIPDRFSAQQFSDYHSELNMSSLELGDSALYFCASSRLAGDYNEQFFGPGTRLTVL.

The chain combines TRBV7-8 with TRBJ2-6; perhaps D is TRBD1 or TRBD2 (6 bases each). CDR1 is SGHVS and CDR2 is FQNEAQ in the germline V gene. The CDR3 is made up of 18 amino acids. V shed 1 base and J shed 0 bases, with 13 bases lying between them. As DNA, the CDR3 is TGTGCCAGCAGCTTAGGTCCGGGGGCTTTCTCTGGGGCCAACGTCCTGACTTTC. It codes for CASSLGPGAFSGANVLTF.

The CDR3 DNA reads TGTGCCAGCAGTTCTACGACAGGGTTGGGGACCCAGTACTTC. Its protein is CASSSTTGLGTQYF. This chain uses TRBV27 with TRBJ2-5; TRBD1 matches 7 bases. Germline V gene data show CDR1 as MNHEY and CDR2 as SMNVEV (reference sequence). This CDR3 has 14 residues. V lost 4 bases and J lost 7; bases outside the gene matches: 9.

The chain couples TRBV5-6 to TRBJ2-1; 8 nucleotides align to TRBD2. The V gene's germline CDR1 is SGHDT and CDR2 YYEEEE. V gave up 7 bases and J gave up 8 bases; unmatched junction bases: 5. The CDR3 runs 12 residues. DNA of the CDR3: TGTGCCAGCCACGGGAGGGCCCATGAGCAGTTCTTC. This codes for CASHGRAHEQFF.